This passage covers 14 T cell receptor beta chains from one sample sequenced in a study of T cell responses to AZD1222 COVID-19 vaccine. This table comes from immunoSEQ multiplex PCR, and its TCRdb copy is limited to in-frame clones, with some not included. The profile covers some 97,000 clones, with approximately 90% appearing a single time and around a sixth taken by the ten largest. The input for sequencing was peripheral blood, taken on day 0 of AZD1222 vaccination. These receptors came from an adult in good health.

The gene calls are TRBV18 and TRBJ1-2, with TRBD1 identical over 10 bases. The CDR3 is made up of 14 amino acids. Germline V gene sequence: CDR1 KGHSH, CDR2 LQKENI. Trimming at V came to 4 bases and at J to 8 bases, leaving 7 bases not matched to a gene. CDR3 in amino acids: CASSQGTGDGGYTF. CDR3 nucleotides: TGTGCCAGCTCACAGGGGACAGGGGATGGAGGCTACACCTTC.

This clone came up once. This chain joins TRBV10-2 and TRBJ2-2; a weak D match, TRBD1 (6 bases). Looked up from germline, CDR1 is WSHSY and CDR2 is SAAADI. Trimming removed 6 bases from V and 1 base from J, with 15 bases in between. The CDR3 is made up of 16 amino acids. The CDR3 DNA follows: TGCGCCAGCAGGGACGACAGGCGAAGGAACACCGGGGAGCTGTTTTTT. Its translation is CASRDDRRRNTGELFF.

This rearrangement joins TRBV19 to TRBJ2-1, with D perhaps TRBD1 (6 bases). Trimming shortened V by 1 base and J by 7 bases, and 11 bases separated the two germline ends. The CDR3 is made up of 14 amino acids. The germline gives CDR1 LNHDA, CDR2 SQIVND (reference sequence). The CDR3 protein is CASSIALRGNEQFF. CDR3 nucleotides: TGTGCCAGTAGTATAGCTCTAAGGGGGAATGAGCAGTTCTTC. The entire variable domain, with the rest obtained from reference TRBV19 and TRBJ2-1, is as follows: DGGITQSPKYLFRKEGQNVTLSCEQNLNHDAMYWYRQDPGQGLRLIYYSQIVNDFQKGDIAEGYSVSREKKESFPLTVTSAQKNPTAFYLCASSIALRGNEQFFGPGTRLTVL.

In DNA, the CDR3 is TGTGCCAGCAGTTACTCGGGACTCCAGGGAGAGACCCAGTACTTC. This codes for CASSYSGLQGETQYF. The V and J genes are TRBV6-5 and TRBJ2-5; perhaps TRBD2 as D (6 bases). The CDR3 is 15 residues long. Trimming took off 0 bases at V and 4 bases at J, with 12 bases between the two ends. Germline assignment: CDR1 MNHEY and CDR2 SVGAGI.

The rearrangement joins TRBV29-1 to TRBJ2-1; 14 nucleotides line up with TRBD2. The germline V gene has CDR1 SQVTM and CDR2 ANQGSEA. After removal of 2 bases from V and 8 bases from J, the junction contained 5 bases not matched to a gene. This CDR3 region has 15 residues. In DNA form, the CDR3 reads TGCAGCGTTGAAAGGACTAGCGGGAGGATATATGAGCAGTTCTTC. Its protein is CSVERTSGRIYEQFF.

This rearrangement joins TRBV7-9 to TRBJ1-3; unclear D gene. V was trimmed by 5 bases and J by 1 base, leaving 15 bases between them. The CDR3 length is 16 residues. Germline CDR1 reads SEHNR; CDR2 reads FQNEAQ (reference sequence). CDR3 loop: CASSPERLLSGNTIYF. CDR3 sequence (DNA): TGTGCCAGCAGCCCAGAGAGGCTATTATCTGGAAACACCATATATTTT.

The rearrangement uses TRBV3-1 (or the pseudogene TRBV3-2) and TRBJ2-3; TRBD2 aligns across 9 bases. The CDR3 runs 17 residues. Per germline, CDR1 LGHDT and CDR2 YNNKEL (reference sequence). V gave up 0 bases and J gave up 7 bases; unmatched junction bases: 11. The CDR3 sequence: CASSQDLGGTSRNTQYF. The CDR3 DNA reads TGTGCCAGCAGCCAAGATCTGGGGGGGACTAGCCGAAATACGCAGTATTTT.

The chain recombines TRBV6-5 with TRBJ2-7, with TRBD1 identical over 7 bases. The CDR3 is 14 amino acids. Germline CDR1 is MNHEY and CDR2 is SVGAGI. J was trimmed by 3 bases and V by 5 bases; bases with no gene match: 7. The CDR3 sequence: CASSPQQGSYEQYF. In nucleotides, the CDR3 is TGTGCCAGCAGTCCCCAACAGGGGAGCTACGAGCAGTACTTC.

This chain joins TRBV6-1 and TRBJ1-6, with D maybe TRBD1 (6 bases). Looked up from germline, CDR1 is MNHNS and CDR2 is SASEGT. The CDR3 has 15 residues. V dropped 3 bases and J dropped 7 bases, with 13 bases sitting between them. CDR3 residues: CASSDKNRANSPLHF. For the CDR3, the DNA is TGTGCCAGCAGTGACAAGAACAGGGCGAATTCACCCCTCCACTTT.

In this sample, this clone turned up a few times. The rearrangement uses TRBV3-1 (or the pseudogene TRBV3-2) and TRBJ1-2; no reliable D call. The CDR3 is 14 residues long. Trimming cost V 5 bases and J 6 bases, with 16 bases left between them. Germline V gives CDR1 LGHDT, CDR2 YNNKEL (reference sequence). Written as DNA, the CDR3 is TGTGCCAGCAGCAAGCAGAGTCAGCAGGATGGCTACACCTTC. It codes for CASSKQSQQDGYTF.

The genes are TRBV7-2 and TRBJ2-7, with a possible D match to TRBD2 (6 bases). V lost 1 base and J 7 bases, leaving 20 bases between the germline ends. Looked up from germline, CDR1 is SGHTA and CDR2 is FQGNSA. This CDR3 is built from 16 residues. CDR3 coding DNA: TGTGCCAGCAGCTTAGTCCATGGACTATCGATAGTGGAGCAGTACTTC. Protein sequence: CASSLVHGLSIVEQYF.

This clone appeared many times. V gene TRBV5-1 combines with J gene TRBJ1-3; possibly TRBD1 for D (5 bases). The germline V gene has CDR1 SGHRS and CDR2 YFSETQ. The V and J ends lost 0 bases and 0 bases respectively, with 10 bases between them. This CDR3 is 16 amino acids long. CDR3: CASSLAGPASGNTIYF. In DNA form, the CDR3 reads TGCGCCAGCAGCTTGGCGGGACCGGCCTCTGGAAACACCATATATTTT.

Ten or more counts support this clone. The chain couples TRBV7-9 to TRBJ1-1; the D is unclear. The V end lost 5 bases, the J end lost 4 bases, and 8 bases lay between the germline ends. This CDR3 comprises 12 residues. Germline V gene sequence: CDR1 SEHNR, CDR2 FQNEAQ (reference sequence). The CDR3 is CASSHLTTEAFF. CDR3 sequence (DNA): TGTGCCAGCAGCCACCTCACCACTGAAGCTTTCTTT.

The chain recombines TRBV7-9 with TRBJ1-2, with 7 bases lining up with TRBD1. CDR3 length equals 14 residues. Germline-derived CDR1 and CDR2 are SEHNR and FQNEAQ (reference sequence). V lost 5 bases and J lost 4; bases outside the gene matches: 7. The CDR3 bases are TGTGCCAGCAGCCCCCTACAGGGGCCCTATGGCTACACCTTC. It is translated as CASSPLQGPYGYTF.